The 13 T cell receptor beta chains in this list originate from one sample, sequenced in a study of blood T cell repertoires in COVID-19. Some clones are missing from TCRdb's copy, which holds only in-frame ones; the method was immunoSEQ multiplex PCR. The sample lists 140,000 to 150,000 clones; around 84% were seen once. Source material: peripheral blood. All receptors come from a human donor in a cohort sampled during active COVID-19.

The chain employs TRBV29-1 and TRBJ1-1, with 7 bases identical to TRBD1. Germline CDR1 reads SQVTM; CDR2 reads ANQGSEA. V dropped 6 bases and J dropped 1; count of bases not matched to a gene: 5. This CDR3 spans 13 amino acids. CDR3 sequence reads: CSVRRDRNTEAFF. The CDR3 region has the DNA TGCAGCGTGAGGCGGGACAGGAACACTGAAGCTTTCTTT. The whole variable domain, remainder taken from reference TRBV29-1 and TRBJ1-1, is SAVISQKPSRDICQRGTSLTIQCQVDSQVTMMFWYRQQPGQSLTLIATANQGSEATYESGFVIDKFPISRPNLTFSTLTVSNMSPEDSSIYLCSVRRDRNTEAFFGQGTRLTVV.

The DNA of the CDR3 is TGTGCCATCAGTCCAGGGCTTAACTATGGCTACACCTTC. It specifies CAISPGLNYGYTF. The rearrangement joins TRBV10-3 to TRBJ1-2, with D tentatively TRBD1 (5 bases). Germline V gene lookup returns CDR1 ENHRY and CDR2 SYGVKD. This CDR3 has 13 amino acids. Deletions cut 5 bases from V and 1 base from J, with 8 bases between.

The gene calls are TRBV3-1 (or the pseudogene TRBV3-2) and TRBJ1-1; D is ambiguous. V was trimmed by 6 bases and J by 1 base, leaving 12 bases between them. The germline V gene encodes CDR1 LGHDT and CDR2 YNNKEL (reference sequence). This CDR3 is 14 amino acids long. The CDR3 region has the DNA TGTGCCAGCAGGAGGGCAGGCGGGAACACTGAAGCTTTCTTT. This codes for CASRRAGGNTEAFF.

This clone has a handful of counts. V usage is TRBV9 and J usage is TRBJ2-3; 9 positions agree with TRBD1. J gave up 1 base and V 0 bases, and 18 bases lay outside the gene matches. Per the germline V gene, CDR1 is SGDLS and CDR2 is YYNGEE. The length of the CDR3 is 21 residues. The CDR3 sequence: CASSVEAGTGFPRRGTDTQYF. Here the CDR3 DNA reads TGTGCCAGCAGCGTAGAAGCAGGGACAGGGTTCCCCAGAAGGGGCACAGATACGCAGTATTTT.

V and J are TRBV20-1 and TRBJ2-2, with no clear D. V lost 4 bases to trimming and J lost 6 bases, with 6 bases between them. Germline V gives CDR1 DFQATT, CDR2 SNEGSKA (reference sequence). The CDR3 totals 11 residues. The CDR3 DNA sequence: TGCAGTGCTATTCGCGCCGGGGAGCTGTTTTTT. Its protein product is CSAIRAGELFF.

The rearrangement uses TRBV6-5 and TRBJ2-5; D gene ambiguous. CDR3 length: 12 amino acids. V was pared by 6 bases and J by 4 bases, with 9 bases between. CDR1 is MNHEY and CDR2 is SVGAGI in the germline V gene. The CDR3, as DNA: TGTGCCAGCAGCCAGACTGGAGAGACCCAGTACTTC. As protein: CASSQTGETQYF.

The chain employs TRBV6-5 and TRBJ1-4, with 7 bases fitting TRBD1. The CDR3 loop spans 15 amino acids. Germline CDR1 is MNHEY and CDR2 is SVGAGI. Trimming removed 6 bases from V and 7 bases from J; junction bases left unmatched: 11. CDR3 bases: TGTGCCAGCAGCCAAACAAGACAGGGACGTGAAAAACTGTTTTTT. Translated: CASSQTRQGREKLFF.

This clone showed up just a few times. The chain links TRBV2 to TRBJ2-7, with D possibly TRBD2 on 7 matching bases. V lost 10 bases and J lost 2, with 21 bases in between. CDR3 size: 15 residues. Germline CDR1 is SNHLY and CDR2 is FYNNEI. The CDR3 DNA sequence: TGTGCCATAGGGGGGGCAAGCACCAGAACCTACGAGCAGTACTTC. This sequence encodes CAIGGASTRTYEQYF.

The sample holds a few counts of this clone. The V and J genes are TRBV6-8 and TRBJ1-4; unclear D gene. Germline loops: CDR1 MNHGY, CDR2 SAAAGT. The V end was cut by 6 bases, the J end by 4 bases, with 12 bases between. This CDR3 contains 14 residues. The CDR3 here is CASRVTPGNEKLFF. Here the CDR3 DNA reads TGTGCCAGCAGAGTTACTCCGGGTAATGAAAAACTGTTTTTT.

This sequence joins TRBV29-1 and TRBJ2-7; D not resolved. Trimming took off 3 bases at V and 5 bases at J, with 14 bases between the two ends. This CDR3 is built from 13 residues. Germline V CDR1 and CDR2: SQVTM, ANQGSEA. The CDR3 reads CSVERGQNHEQYF. The CDR3 DNA reads TGCAGCGTTGAGCGTGGGCAGAACCACGAGCAGTACTTC.

The chain recombines TRBV9 with TRBJ1-1; 9 bases agree with TRBD1. There are 15 residues in the CDR3. The junction had 7 bases not matched to a gene; V was cut back by 3 bases and J by 4 bases. Germline V gene lookup returns CDR1 SGDLS and CDR2 YYNGEE. CDR3 in DNA: TGTGCCAGCAGCGCCCCCGGACAGGGGAGCACTGAAGCTTTCTTT. This codes for CASSAPGQGSTEAFF.

Here the CDR3 DNA reads TGTGCCAGCAGCTGGGGCTTGGAAGCTTTCTTT. It codes for CASSWGLEAFF. The genes are TRBV12-3 or TRBV12-4 and TRBJ1-1; TRBD1 might be the D (5 bases). With 6 bases removed from V and 8 bases from J, the gap between germline ends came to 10 bases. The CDR3 runs to 11 residues.

The chain is built from TRBV20-1 and TRBJ1-6; D is uncertain. Trimming pared 3 bases from V and 9 bases from J, leaving 12 bases between. The germline gives CDR1 DFQATT, CDR2 SNEGSKA (reference sequence). The CDR3 consists of 13 residues. CDR3 in amino acids: CSASQRPGSPLHF. The CDR3 DNA sequence: TGCAGTGCTAGTCAGCGGCCTGGTTCACCCCTCCACTTT.